The rows below give T cell receptor beta chains drawn from one sample of a study of T cells in Graves' hyperthyroidism and ophthalmopathy. Each CDR3 protein gets one entry after TCRdb re-called the multiplex PCR reads with MiXCR. The table lists approximately 640,000 distinct CDR3 sequences, 45% of them singletons, with less than 9% in the top ten. Material for sequencing was peripheral blood or thyroid tissue (not recorded which). These receptors originate from an adult man with Graves' disease, either hyperthyroidism or ophthalmopathy (not recorded which). Each CDR3 is given with its conserved first and last residue. Fields, in order: clone size, D gene, V gene, J gene, CDR3 DNA, CDR3 protein. The D gene is left open where the match is weak. A row's size may be missing; if present it is once, few, many or a size class.

clone size: few; D gene: .; V gene: TRBV7-6; J gene: TRBJ1-2; CDR3 DNA: TGTGCCAGCAGCCCGCGGGACCAACCGCATGGCTACACCTTC; CDR3 protein: CASSPRDQPHGYTF
clone size: .; D gene: TRBD1; V gene: TRBV19; J gene: TRBJ1-5; CDR3 DNA: TGTGCCAGTAGTTCTAGCGGGACAGGAATTAGCAATCAGCCCCAGCATTTT; CDR3 protein: CASSSSGTGISNQPQHF
clone size: few; D gene: .; V gene: TRBV10-3; J gene: TRBJ1-6; CDR3 DNA: TGTGCCATCAGCCCGGGGGGCGCGCCGAATTCACCCCTCCACTTT; CDR3 protein: CAISPGGAPNSPLHF
clone size: .; D gene: .; V gene: TRBV29-1; J gene: TRBJ1-1; CDR3 DNA: TGCAACTTGGGGGGCACTGAAGCTTTCTTT; CDR3 protein: CNLGGTEAFF
clone size: once; D gene: TRBD1; V gene: TRBV10-2; J gene: TRBJ1-1; CDR3 DNA: TGCGCCAGCAGTTGGACAGGGTATCTGAACACTGAAGCTTTCTTT; CDR3 protein: CASSWTGYLNTEAFF
clone size: few; D gene: .; V gene: TRBV20-1; J gene: TRBJ1-5; CDR3 DNA: TGCAGTGCCGCCGGCAACAATCAGCCCCAGCATTTT; CDR3 protein: CSAAGNNQPQHF
clone size: few; D gene: TRBD2; V gene: TRBV10-3; J gene: TRBJ2-2; CDR3 DNA: TGTGCCATCAGTGAGCTAGCGGGGCCCACCGGGGAGCTGTTTTTT; CDR3 protein: CAISELAGPTGELFF
clone size: many; D gene: .; V gene: TRBV7-9; J gene: TRBJ1-5; CDR3 DNA: TGTGCCAGCAGCTTATCAGGGGATAATCAGCCCCAGCATTTT; CDR3 protein: CASSLSGDNQPQHF
clone size: few; D gene: TRBD1; V gene: TRBV5-1; J gene: TRBJ2-7; CDR3 DNA: TGCGCCAGCAGCTTGGTCCCGGGACAGGGGTTAACCGAGCAGTACTTC; CDR3 protein: CASSLVPGQGLTEQYF
clone size: .; D gene: TRBD1; V gene: TRBV15; J gene: TRBJ2-5; CDR3 DNA: TGTGCCACCAGCAGAGCGGACAGGGCCCAAGAGACCCAGTACTTC; CDR3 protein: CATSRADRAQETQYF
clone size: once; D gene: TRBD1; V gene: TRBV20-1; J gene: TRBJ2-7; CDR3 DNA: TGCAGTGCTAGGACAGGGGCCTGCGAGCAGTACTTC; CDR3 protein: CSARTGACEQYF
clone size: .; D gene: .; V gene: TRBV7-9; J gene: TRBJ1-2; CDR3 DNA: TGTGCCAGCAGCTTCGGACGTCAGGGTATTGGCTATGGCTACACCTTC; CDR3 protein: CASSFGRQGIGYGYTF
clone size: many; D gene: .; V gene: TRBV7-6; J gene: TRBJ1-1; CDR3 DNA: TGTGCCAGCAGCCCGACGGGAACGAACACTGAAGCTTTCTTT; CDR3 protein: CASSPTGTNTEAFF
clone size: once; D gene: .; V gene: TRBV7-2; J gene: TRBJ1-5; CDR3 DNA: TGTGCCAGCAGCTTGGCCCCGGGGGACAAGCAGCATTTT; CDR3 protein: CASSLAPGDKQHF
clone size: many; D gene: .; V gene: TRBV10-3; J gene: TRBJ1-5; CDR3 DNA: TGTGCCATCAGTGAGCTGGGCAGGGACCATCAGCCCCAGCATTTT; CDR3 protein: CAISELGRDHQPQHF
clone size: .; D gene: .; V gene: TRBV29-1; J gene: TRBJ1-1; CDR3 DNA: TGCAGCCCGGACGTGAACACTGAAGCTTTCTTT; CDR3 protein: CSPDVNTEAFF
clone size: .; D gene: .; V gene: TRBV9; J gene: TRBJ1-4; CDR3 DNA: TGTGCCAGCAGCGTATTTGGGGGCAATGAAAAACTGTTTTTT; CDR3 protein: CASSVFGGNEKLFF
clone size: .; D gene: .; V gene: TRBV7-3; J gene: TRBJ1-1; CDR3 DNA: TGTGCCTGGAGTGTACTCTTGAACACTGAAGCTTTCTTT; CDR3 protein: CAWSVLLNTEAFF
clone size: once; D gene: .; V gene: TRBV14; J gene: TRBJ1-1; CDR3 DNA: TGTGCCAGCAGCCAAGATCATACAGGTAAAGTTGGGCCGAACACTGAAGCTTTCTTT; CDR3 protein: CASSQDHTGKVGPNTEAFF
clone size: .; D gene: .; V gene: TRBV30; J gene: TRBJ1-1; CDR3 DNA: TGTGCCTGGGACATCAGGAACACTGAAGCTTTCTTT; CDR3 protein: CAWDIRNTEAFF
clone size: .; D gene: .; V gene: TRBV12-3/TRBV12-4; J gene: TRBJ1-1; CDR3 DNA: TGTGCCAGCAGATCCCGGGACGGAAACATGAACACTGAAGCTTTCTTT; CDR3 protein: CASRSRDGNMNTEAFF
clone size: .; D gene: .; V gene: TRBV2; J gene: TRBJ1-1; CDR3 DNA: TGTGCCAGCAGTAAGTGGGAGAACACTGAAGCTTTCTTT; CDR3 protein: CASSKWENTEAFF
clone size: .; D gene: .; V gene: TRBV7-2; J gene: TRBJ2-2; CDR3 DNA: TGTGCCAGCAGCCCATGGGGGAACGGGGGCAGGGGCGGTGCCGGGGAGCTGTTTTTT; CDR3 protein: CASSPWGNGGRGGAGELFF
clone size: .; D gene: TRBD1; V gene: TRBV10-3; J gene: TRBJ1-4; CDR3 DNA: TGTGCCACAGGGACAGGGAGCTCTGGAAAACTGTTTTTT; CDR3 protein: CATGTGSSGKLFF
clone size: many; D gene: TRBD1; V gene: TRBV7-9; J gene: TRBJ2-5; CDR3 DNA: TGTGCCAGCAGCCCTATTAAGGGACAGAGGAAAGAGACCCAGTACTTC; CDR3 protein: CASSPIKGQRKETQYF
clone size: many; D gene: .; V gene: TRBV9; J gene: TRBJ1-6; CDR3 DNA: TGTGCCAGCAGCGTAGGGCAGGATAATTCACCCCTCCACTTT; CDR3 protein: CASSVGQDNSPLHF
clone size: many; D gene: .; V gene: TRBV2; J gene: TRBJ1-6; CDR3 DNA: TGTGCCAGCAGTGCAGTCTCGGGCCTCCACTTT; CDR3 protein: CASSAVSGLHF
clone size: few; D gene: TRBD2; V gene: TRBV20-1; J gene: TRBJ2-7; CDR3 DNA: TGCAGTGCCCAGGGACTAGCGGGGTTTAGCTCCTACGAGCAGTACTTC; CDR3 protein: CSAQGLAGFSSYEQYF
clone size: .; D gene: TRBD1; V gene: TRBV2; J gene: TRBJ2-6; CDR3 DNA: TGTGCCAGCAGCCGGGACAGTCTCTTTAACTCTGGGGCCAACGTCCTGACTTTC; CDR3 protein: CASSRDSLFNSGANVLTF
clone size: .; D gene: TRBD1; V gene: TRBV7-6; J gene: TRBJ2-5; CDR3 DNA: TGTGCTAGCAGCTTGGGACAGGGGGCGGCGGAGACCCAGTACTTC; CDR3 protein: CASSLGQGAAETQYF
clone size: .; D gene: TRBD1; V gene: TRBV6-5; J gene: TRBJ1-2; CDR3 DNA: TGTGCCAGCAGTACCGAACAGGGGGCGCTGCCCCGGGCCTATGGCTACACCTTC; CDR3 protein: CASSTEQGALPRAYGYTF
clone size: .; D gene: .; V gene: TRBV29-1; J gene: TRBJ1-1; CDR3 DNA: TGCAGCGTAACCCCCGGGACGGAGAACACTGAAGCTTTCTTT; CDR3 protein: CSVTPGTENTEAFF
clone size: once; D gene: .; V gene: TRBV15; J gene: TRBJ1-6; CDR3 DNA: TGTGCCACCAGCAGAGATAGGACTGGATCTTCACCCCTCCACTTT; CDR3 protein: CATSRDRTGSSPLHF
clone size: once; D gene: TRBD1; V gene: TRBV2; J gene: TRBJ1-4; CDR3 DNA: TGTGCCAGCAGTGAAAGAGGGACAGGGGTCGGCGCAACTAATGAAAAACTGTTTTTT; CDR3 protein: CASSERGTGVGATNEKLFF
clone size: .; D gene: TRBD1; V gene: TRBV2; J gene: TRBJ2-7; CDR3 DNA: TGTGCCAGCAGTTTGGCAGGGGGCGCGGGGCAGTACTTC; CDR3 protein: CASSLAGGAGQYF
clone size: .; D gene: .; V gene: TRBV7-2; J gene: TRBJ1-2; CDR3 DNA: TGTGCCAGCCGGGGCTGGGTAATAGAAGGCTACACCTTC; CDR3 protein: CASRGWVIEGYTF
clone size: many; D gene: .; V gene: TRBV25-1; J gene: TRBJ1-2; CDR3 DNA: TGTGCCAGCAGTGAATCTCAGGGAGGTGGCTACACCTTC; CDR3 protein: CASSESQGGGYTF
clone size: .; D gene: .; V gene: TRBV30; J gene: TRBJ1-6; CDR3 DNA: TGTGCCTGGAGTGTACGAGGAAGTGGATATAATTCACCCCTCCACTTT; CDR3 protein: CAWSVRGSGYNSPLHF
clone size: .; D gene: TRBD1; V gene: TRBV20-1; J gene: TRBJ2-7; CDR3 DNA: TGCAGTGCTGGACAGGGACTCGCCCACGAGCAGTACTTC; CDR3 protein: CSAGQGLAHEQYF
clone size: .; D gene: TRBD1; V gene: TRBV24-1; J gene: TRBJ2-5; CDR3 DNA: TGTGCCACCAGTGAACCCTGGACAGGGGACGTCGAGACCCAGTACTTC; CDR3 protein: CATSEPWTGDVETQYF